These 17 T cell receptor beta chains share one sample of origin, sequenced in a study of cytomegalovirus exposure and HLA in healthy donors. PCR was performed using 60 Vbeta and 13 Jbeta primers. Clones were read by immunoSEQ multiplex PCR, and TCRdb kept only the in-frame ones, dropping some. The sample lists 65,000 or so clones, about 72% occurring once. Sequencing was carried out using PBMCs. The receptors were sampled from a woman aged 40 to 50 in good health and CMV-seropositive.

CDR3 nucleotide sequence: TGTGCCAGTAGTATGCCGGACAGGGTGGCGAATGGCTACACCTTC. Translating gives CASSMPDRVANGYTF. The chain joins TRBV19 to TRBJ1-2; the match to TRBD1 covers 8 bases. With 3 bases clipped from V and 6 bases from J, the junction kept 9 bases outside the gene matches. Germline lookup yields CDR1 LNHDA and CDR2 SQIVND (reference sequence). The CDR3 extends over 15 amino acids.

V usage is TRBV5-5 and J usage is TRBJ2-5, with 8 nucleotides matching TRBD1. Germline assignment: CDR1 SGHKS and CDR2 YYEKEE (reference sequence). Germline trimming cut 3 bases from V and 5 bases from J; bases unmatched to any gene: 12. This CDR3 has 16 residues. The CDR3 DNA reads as TGTGCCAGCAGCTCAAGGGACAGGAGTCCCCTGGAGACCCAGTACTTC. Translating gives CASSSRDRSPLETQYF.

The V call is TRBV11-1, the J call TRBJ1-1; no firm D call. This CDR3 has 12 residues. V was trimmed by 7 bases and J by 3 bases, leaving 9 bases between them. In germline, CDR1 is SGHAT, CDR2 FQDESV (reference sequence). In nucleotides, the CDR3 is TGTGCCAGCATCTCTGAGGACACTGAAGCTTTCTTT. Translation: CASISEDTEAFF.

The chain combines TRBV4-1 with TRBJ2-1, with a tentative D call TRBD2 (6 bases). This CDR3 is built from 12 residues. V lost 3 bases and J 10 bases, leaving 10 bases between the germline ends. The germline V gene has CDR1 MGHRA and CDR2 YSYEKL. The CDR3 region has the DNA TGCGCCAGCAGCCACCCGCGGGACGAGCAGTTCTTC. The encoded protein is CASSHPRDEQFF.

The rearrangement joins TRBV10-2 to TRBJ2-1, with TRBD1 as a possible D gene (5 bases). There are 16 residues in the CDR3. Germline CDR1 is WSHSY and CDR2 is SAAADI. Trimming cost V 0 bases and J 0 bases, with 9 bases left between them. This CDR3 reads CASSESRQLSYNEQFF. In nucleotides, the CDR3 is TGCGCCAGCAGTGAGTCGAGACAGCTCTCCTACAATGAGCAGTTCTTC.

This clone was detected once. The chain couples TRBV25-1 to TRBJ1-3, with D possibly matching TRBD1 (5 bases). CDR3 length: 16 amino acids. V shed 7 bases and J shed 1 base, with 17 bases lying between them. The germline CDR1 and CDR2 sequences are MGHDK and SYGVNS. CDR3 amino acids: CASTPRGFLSGNTIYF. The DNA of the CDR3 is TGTGCCAGCACTCCAAGGGGATTTCTTTCTGGAAACACCATATATTTT. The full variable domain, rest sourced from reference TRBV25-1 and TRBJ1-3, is EADIYQTPRYLVIGTGKKITLECSQTMGHDKMYWYQQDPGMELHLIHYSYGVNSTEKGDLSSESTVSRIRTEHFPLTLESARPSHTSQYLCASTPRGFLSGNTIYFGEGSWLTVV.

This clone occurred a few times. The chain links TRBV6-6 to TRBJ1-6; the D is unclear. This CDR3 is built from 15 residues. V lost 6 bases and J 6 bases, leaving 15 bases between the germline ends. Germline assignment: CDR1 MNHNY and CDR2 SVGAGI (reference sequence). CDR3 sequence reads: CASSHAGRSNSPLHF. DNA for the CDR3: TGTGCCAGCAGCCACGCGGGCAGGAGTAATTCACCCCTCCACTTT.

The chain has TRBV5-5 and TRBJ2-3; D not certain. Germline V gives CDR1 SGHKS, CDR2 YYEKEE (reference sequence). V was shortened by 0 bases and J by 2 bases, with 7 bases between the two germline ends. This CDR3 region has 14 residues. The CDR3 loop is CASSLVGNTDTQYF. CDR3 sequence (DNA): TGTGCCAGCAGCTTGGTGGGCAACACAGATACGCAGTATTTT.

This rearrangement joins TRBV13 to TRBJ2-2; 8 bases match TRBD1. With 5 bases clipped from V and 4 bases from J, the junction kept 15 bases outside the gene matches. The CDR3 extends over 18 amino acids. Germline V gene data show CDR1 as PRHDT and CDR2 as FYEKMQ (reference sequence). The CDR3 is CASSLRGQGPRGTGELFF. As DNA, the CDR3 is TGTGCCAGCAGCCTACGAGGACAGGGACCTCGGGGCACCGGGGAGCTGTTTTTT.

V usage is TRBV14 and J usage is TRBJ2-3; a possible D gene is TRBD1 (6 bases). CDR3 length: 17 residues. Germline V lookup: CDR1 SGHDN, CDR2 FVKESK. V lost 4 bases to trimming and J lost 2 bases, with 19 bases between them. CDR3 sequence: CASSRYKGEGDTDTQYF. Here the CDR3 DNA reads TGTGCCAGCAGCCGGTACAAGGGGGAAGGGGACACAGATACGCAGTATTTT.

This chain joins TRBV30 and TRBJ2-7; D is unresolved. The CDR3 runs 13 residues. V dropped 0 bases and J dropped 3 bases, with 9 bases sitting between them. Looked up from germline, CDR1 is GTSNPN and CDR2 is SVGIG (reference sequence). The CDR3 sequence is CAWSVQSHYEQYF. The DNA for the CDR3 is TGTGCCTGGAGTGTACAATCCCACTACGAGCAGTACTTC.

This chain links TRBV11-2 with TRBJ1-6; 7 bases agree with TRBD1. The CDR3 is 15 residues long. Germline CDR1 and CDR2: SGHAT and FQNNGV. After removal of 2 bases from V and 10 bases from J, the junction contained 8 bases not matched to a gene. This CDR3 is CASSLTQTGWSPLHF. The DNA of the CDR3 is TGTGCCAGCAGCTTAACCCAGACAGGGTGGTCACCCCTCCACTTT.

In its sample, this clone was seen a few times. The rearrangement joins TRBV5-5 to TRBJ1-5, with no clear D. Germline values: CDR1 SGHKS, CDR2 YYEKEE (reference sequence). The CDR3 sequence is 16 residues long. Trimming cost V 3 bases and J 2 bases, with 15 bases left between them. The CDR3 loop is CASSSYGPGGNQPQHF. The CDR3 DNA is TGTGCCAGCAGCTCATACGGACCCGGGGGCAATCAGCCCCAGCATTTT.

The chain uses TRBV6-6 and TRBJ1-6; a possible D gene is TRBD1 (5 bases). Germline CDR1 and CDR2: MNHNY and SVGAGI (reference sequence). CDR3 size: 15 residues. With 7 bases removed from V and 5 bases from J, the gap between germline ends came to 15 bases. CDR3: CASTPGLRDNSPLHF. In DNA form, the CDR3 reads TGTGCCAGCACCCCGGGACTCCGGGATAATTCACCCCTCCACTTT.

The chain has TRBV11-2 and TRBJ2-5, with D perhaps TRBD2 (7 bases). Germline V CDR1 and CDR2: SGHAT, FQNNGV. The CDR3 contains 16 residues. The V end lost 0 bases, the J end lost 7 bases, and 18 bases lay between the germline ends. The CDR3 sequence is CASSLDSWQGRGTQYF. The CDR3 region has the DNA TGTGCCAGCAGCTTAGATTCTTGGCAGGGGAGGGGGACCCAGTACTTC.

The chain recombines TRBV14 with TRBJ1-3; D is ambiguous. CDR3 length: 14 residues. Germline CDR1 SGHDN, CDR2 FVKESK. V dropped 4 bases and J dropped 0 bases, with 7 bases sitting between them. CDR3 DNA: TGTGCCAGCAGCCCCCAGCGCTCTGGAAACACCATATATTTT. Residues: CASSPQRSGNTIYF.

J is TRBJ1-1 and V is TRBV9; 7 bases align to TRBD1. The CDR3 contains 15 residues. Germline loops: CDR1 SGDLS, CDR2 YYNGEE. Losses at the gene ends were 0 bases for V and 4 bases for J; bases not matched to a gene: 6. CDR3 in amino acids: CASSVEGGAGTEAFF. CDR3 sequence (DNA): TGTGCCAGCAGCGTAGAAGGGGGCGCGGGCACTGAAGCTTTCTTT.